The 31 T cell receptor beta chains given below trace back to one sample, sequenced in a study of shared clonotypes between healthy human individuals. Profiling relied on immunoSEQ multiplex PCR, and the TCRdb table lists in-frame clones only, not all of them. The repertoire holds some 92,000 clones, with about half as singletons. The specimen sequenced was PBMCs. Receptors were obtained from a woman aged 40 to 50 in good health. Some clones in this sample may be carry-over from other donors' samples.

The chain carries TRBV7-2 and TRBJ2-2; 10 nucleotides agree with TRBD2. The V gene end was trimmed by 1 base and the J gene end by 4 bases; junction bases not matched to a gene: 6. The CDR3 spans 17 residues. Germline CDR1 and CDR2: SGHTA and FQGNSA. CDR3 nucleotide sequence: TGTGCCAGCAGCTTAGGACTAGCGGGTTTGACCACCGGGGAGCTGTTTTTT. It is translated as CASSLGLAGLTTGELFF.

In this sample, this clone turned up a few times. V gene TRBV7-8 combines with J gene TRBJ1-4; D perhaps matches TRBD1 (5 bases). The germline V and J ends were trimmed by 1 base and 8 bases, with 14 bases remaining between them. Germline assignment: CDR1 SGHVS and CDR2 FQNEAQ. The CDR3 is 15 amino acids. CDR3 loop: CASSLVGGGGEKLFF. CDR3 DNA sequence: TGTGCCAGCAGCTTAGTCGGGGGTGGTGGGGAAAAACTGTTTTTT.

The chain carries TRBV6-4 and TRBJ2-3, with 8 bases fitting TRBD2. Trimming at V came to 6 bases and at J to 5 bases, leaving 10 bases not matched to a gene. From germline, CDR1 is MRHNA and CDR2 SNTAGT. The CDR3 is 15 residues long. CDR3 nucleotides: TGTGCCAGCAGCCCAGCGGGAGATGGGAAAGATACGCAGTATTTT. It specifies CASSPAGDGKDTQYF.

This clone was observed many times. CDR3 nucleotide sequence: TGTGCCAGTAGTATAACAGGGACCTACGAGCAGTACTTC. Translation: CASSITGTYEQYF. This chain uses TRBV19 with TRBJ2-7; a possible D gene is TRBD1 (6 bases). The V end lost 2 bases, the J end lost 2 bases, and 7 bases lay between the germline ends. CDR1 and CDR2 (germline): LNHDA, SQIVND (reference sequence). The CDR3 is made up of 13 amino acids.

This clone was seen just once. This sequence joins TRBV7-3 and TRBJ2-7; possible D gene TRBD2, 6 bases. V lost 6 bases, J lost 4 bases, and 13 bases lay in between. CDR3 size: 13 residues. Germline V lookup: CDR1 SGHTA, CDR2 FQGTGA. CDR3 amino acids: CASSLKAGYEQYF. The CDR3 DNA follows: TGTGCCAGCAGTCTAAAGGCGGGGTACGAGCAGTACTTC.

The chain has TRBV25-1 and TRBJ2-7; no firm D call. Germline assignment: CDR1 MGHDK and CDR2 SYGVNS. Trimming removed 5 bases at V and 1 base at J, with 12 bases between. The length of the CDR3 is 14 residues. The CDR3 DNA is TGTGCCAGCAGTAACCCGGGTCAGTCCTACGAGCAGTACTTC. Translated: CASSNPGQSYEQYF.

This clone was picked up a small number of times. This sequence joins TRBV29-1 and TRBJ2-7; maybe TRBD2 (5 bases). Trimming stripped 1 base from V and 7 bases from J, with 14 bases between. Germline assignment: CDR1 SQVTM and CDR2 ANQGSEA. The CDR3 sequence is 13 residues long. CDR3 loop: CSVEVLALGEQYF. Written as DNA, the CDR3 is TGCAGCGTTGAAGTCCTAGCTCTGGGGGAGCAGTACTTC.

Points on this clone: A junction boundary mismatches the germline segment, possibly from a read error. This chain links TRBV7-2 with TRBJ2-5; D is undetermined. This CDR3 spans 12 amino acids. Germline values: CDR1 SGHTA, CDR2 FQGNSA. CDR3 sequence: CASSLVSGLIHF. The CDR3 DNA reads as TGTGCCAGCAGCTTAGTGTCCGGCCTAATCCACTTC.

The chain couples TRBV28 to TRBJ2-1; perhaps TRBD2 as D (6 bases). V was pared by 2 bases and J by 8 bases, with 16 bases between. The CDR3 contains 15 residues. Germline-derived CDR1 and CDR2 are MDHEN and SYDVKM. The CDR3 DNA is TGTGCCAGCAGTTTAAAAGAACGGGACTGGGATGAGCAGTTCTTC. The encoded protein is CASSLKERDWDEQFF.

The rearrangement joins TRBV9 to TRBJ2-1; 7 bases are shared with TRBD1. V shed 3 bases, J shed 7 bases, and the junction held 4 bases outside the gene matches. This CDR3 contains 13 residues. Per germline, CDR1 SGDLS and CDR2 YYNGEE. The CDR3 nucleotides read TGTGCCAGCAGCGCCGTACAGGGGAATGAGCAGTTCTTC. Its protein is CASSAVQGNEQFF.

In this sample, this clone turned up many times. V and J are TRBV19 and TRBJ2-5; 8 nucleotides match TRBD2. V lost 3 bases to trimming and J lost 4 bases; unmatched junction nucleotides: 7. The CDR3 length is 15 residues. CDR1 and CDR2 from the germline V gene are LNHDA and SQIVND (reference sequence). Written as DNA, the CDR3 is TGTGCCAGTAGTATGACTAGCGCCTGGGGAGAGACCCAGTACTTC. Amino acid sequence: CASSMTSAWGETQYF.

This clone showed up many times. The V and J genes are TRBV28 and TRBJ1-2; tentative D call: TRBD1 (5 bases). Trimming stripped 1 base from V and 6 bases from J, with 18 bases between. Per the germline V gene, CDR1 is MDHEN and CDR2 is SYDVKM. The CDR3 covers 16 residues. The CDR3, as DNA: TGTGCCAGCAGTTTATCTACCCCCGGGACCGACAATGGCTACACCTTC. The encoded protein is CASSLSTPGTDNGYTF.

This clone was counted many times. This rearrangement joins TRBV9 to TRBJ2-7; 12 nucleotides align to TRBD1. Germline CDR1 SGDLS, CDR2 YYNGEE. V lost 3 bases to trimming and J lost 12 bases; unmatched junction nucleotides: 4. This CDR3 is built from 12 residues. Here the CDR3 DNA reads TGTGCCAGCAGCGCCGGGACAGGGGGCCTGTACTTC. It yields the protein CASSAGTGGLYF.

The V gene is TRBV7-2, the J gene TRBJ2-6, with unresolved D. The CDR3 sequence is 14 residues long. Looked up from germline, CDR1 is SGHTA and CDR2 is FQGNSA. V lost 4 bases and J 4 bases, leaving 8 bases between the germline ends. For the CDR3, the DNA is TGTGCCAGCAGCTCCCCGTACGGGGCCAACGTCCTGACTTTC. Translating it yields CASSSPYGANVLTF.

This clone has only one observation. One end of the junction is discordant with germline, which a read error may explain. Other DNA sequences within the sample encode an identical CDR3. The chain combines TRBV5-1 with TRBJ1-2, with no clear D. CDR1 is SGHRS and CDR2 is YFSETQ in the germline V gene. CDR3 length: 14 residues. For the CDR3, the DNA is TGCGCCAGCAGCTTGGACGGGAATAACTATGGCTATACCTTC. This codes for CASSLDGNNYGYTF.

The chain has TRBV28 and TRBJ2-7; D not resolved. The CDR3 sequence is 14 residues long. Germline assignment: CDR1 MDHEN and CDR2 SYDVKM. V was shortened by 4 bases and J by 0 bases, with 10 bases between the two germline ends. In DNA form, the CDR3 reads TGTGCCAGCAGTTCCCTGGACGGCTCCTACGAGCAGTACTTC. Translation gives CASSSLDGSYEQYF.

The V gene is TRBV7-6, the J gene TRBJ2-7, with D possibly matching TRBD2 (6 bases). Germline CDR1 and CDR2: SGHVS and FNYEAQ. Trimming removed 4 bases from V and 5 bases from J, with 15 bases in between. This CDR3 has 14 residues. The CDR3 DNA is TGTGCCAGCAGCTCAAGGCGGGAAGGTCACGAGCAGTACTTC. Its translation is CASSSRREGHEQYF.

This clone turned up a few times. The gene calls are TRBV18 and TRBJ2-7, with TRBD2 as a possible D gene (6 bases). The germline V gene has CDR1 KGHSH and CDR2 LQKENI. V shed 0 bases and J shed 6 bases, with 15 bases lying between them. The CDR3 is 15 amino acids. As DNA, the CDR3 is TGTGCCAGCTCACCACCTACCCCCGCGGGGAGCGAGCAGTACTTC. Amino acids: CASSPPTPAGSEQYF.

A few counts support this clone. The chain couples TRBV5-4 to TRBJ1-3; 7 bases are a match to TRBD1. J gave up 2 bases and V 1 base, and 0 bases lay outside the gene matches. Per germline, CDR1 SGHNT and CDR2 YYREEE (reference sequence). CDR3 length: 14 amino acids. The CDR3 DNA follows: TGTGCCAGCAGCTTGCAGGGGGCTGGAAACACCATATATTTT. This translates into CASSLQGAGNTIYF.

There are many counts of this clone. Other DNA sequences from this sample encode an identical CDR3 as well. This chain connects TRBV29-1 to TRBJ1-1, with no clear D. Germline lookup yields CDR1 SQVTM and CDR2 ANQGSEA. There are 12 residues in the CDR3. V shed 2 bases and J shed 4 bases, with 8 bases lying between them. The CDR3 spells CSVERVSTEAFF. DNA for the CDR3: TGCAGCGTTGAACGGGTCAGCACTGAAGCTTTCTTT. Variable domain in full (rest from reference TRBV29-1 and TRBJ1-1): SAVISQKPSRDICQRGTSLTIQCQVDSQVTMMFWYRQQPGQSLTLIATANQGSEATYESGFVIDKFPISRPNLTFSTLTVSNMSPEDSSIYLCSVERVSTEAFFGQGTRLTVV.

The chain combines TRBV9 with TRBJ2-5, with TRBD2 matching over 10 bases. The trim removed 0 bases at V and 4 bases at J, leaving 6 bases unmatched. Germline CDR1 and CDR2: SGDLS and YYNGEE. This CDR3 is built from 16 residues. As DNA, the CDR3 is TGTGCCAGCAGCGTAGGGCTAGCGGGAGTAGGAGAGACCCAGTACTTC. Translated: CASSVGLAGVGETQYF.

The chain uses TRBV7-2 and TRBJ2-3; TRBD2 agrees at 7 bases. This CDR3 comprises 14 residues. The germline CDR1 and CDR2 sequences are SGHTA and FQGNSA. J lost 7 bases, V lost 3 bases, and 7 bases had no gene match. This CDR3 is CASSFGGSSNTQYF. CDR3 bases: TGTGCCAGCAGCTTTGGCGGGAGTTCCAATACGCAGTATTTT.

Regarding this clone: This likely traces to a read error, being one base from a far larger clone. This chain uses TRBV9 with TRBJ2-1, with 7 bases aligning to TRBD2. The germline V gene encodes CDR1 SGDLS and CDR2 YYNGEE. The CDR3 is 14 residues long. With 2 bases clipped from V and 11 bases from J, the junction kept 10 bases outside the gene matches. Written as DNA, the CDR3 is TGTGCCAGCAGCGTCGAGACTAGCATCGATAAGCAGTTCTTC. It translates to CASSVETSIDKQFF. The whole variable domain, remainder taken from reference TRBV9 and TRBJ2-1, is DSGVTQTPKHLITATGQRVTLRCSPRSGDLSVYWYQQSLDQGLQFLIQYYNGEERAKGNILERFSAQQFPDLHSELNLSSLELGDSALYFCASSVETSIDKQFFGPGTRLTVL.

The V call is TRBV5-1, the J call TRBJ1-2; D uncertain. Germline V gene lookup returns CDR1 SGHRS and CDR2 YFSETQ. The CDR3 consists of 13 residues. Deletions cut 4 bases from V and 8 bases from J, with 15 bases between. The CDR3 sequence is CASSPDPSGGYTF. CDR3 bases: TGCGCCAGCAGCCCCGACCCCTCTGGGGGCTACACCTTC.

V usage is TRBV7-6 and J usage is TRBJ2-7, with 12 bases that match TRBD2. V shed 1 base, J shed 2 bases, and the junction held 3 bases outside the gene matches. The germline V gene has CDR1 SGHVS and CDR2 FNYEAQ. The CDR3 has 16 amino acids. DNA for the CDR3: TGTGCCAGCAGCTTAGGACTAGCGGGGGCGGCCTACGAGCAGTACTTC. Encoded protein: CASSLGLAGAAYEQYF.

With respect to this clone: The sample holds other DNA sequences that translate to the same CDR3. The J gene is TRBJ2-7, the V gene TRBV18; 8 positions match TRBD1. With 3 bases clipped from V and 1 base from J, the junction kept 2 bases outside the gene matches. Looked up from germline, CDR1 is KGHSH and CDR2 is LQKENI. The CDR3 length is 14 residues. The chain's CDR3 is CASSPGQGSYEQYF. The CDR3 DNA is TGTGCCAGCTCACCCGGACAGGGATCCTACGAGCAGTACTTC.

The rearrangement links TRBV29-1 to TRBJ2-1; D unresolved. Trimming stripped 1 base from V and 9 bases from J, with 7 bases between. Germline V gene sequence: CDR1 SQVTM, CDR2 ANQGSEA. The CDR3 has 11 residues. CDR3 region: CSVEGSSEQFF. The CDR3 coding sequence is TGCAGCGTTGAAGGTAGTTCTGAGCAGTTCTTC.

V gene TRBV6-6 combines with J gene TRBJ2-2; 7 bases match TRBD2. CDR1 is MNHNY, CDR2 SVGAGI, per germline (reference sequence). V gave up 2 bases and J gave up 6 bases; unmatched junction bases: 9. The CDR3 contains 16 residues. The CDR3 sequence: CASSYTGEGRSGELFF. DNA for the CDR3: TGTGCCAGCAGTTACACGGGGGAGGGCCGTTCCGGGGAGCTGTTTTTT.

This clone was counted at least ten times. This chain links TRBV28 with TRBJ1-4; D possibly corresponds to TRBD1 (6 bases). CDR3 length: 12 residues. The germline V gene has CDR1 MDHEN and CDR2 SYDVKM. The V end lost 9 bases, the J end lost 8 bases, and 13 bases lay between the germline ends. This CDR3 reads CARDRVPEKLFF. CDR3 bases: TGTGCCAGGGACAGAGTGCCCGAAAAACTGTTTTTT.

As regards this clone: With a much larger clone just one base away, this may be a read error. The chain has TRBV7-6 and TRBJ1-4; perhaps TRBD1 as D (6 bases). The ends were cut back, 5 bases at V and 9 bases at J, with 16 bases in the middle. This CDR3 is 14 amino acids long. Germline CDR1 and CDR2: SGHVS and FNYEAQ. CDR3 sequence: CASSPWPGDKKLFF. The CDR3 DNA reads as TGTGCCAGCAGCCCGTGGCCAGGGGATAAAAAACTGTTTTTT.

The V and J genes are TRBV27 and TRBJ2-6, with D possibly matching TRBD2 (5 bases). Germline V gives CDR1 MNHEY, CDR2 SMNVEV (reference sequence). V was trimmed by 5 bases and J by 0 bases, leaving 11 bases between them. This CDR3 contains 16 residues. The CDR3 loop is CASSELDFSGANVLTF. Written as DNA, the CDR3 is TGTGCCAGCAGTGAATTGGACTTCTCTGGGGCCAACGTCCTGACTTTC.